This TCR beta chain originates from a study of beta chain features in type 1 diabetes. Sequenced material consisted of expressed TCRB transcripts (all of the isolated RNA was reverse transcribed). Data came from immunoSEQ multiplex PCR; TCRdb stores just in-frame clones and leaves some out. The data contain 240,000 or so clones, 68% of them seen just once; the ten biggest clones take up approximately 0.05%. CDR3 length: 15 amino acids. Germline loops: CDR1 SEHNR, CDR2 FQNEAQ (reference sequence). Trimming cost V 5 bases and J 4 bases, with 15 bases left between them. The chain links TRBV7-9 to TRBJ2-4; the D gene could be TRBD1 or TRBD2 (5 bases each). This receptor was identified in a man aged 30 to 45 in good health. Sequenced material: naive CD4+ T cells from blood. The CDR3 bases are TGTGCCAGCAGCCCCCTCCGTTGGGGGAAAAACATTCAGTACTTC. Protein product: CASSPLRWGKNIQYF. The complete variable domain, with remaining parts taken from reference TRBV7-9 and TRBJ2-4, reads DTGVSQNPRHKITKRGQNVTFRCDPISEHNRLYWYRQTLGQGPEFLTYFQNEAQLEKSRLLSDRFSAERPKGSFSTLEIQRTEQGDSAMYLCASSPLRWGKNIQYFGAGTRLSVL.